These 4 T cell receptor beta chains were sequenced from one sample in a study of OX40 agonist ivuxolimab in advanced cancers. The data were produced by immunoSEQ multiplex PCR, yet TCRdb's version contains in-frame clones alone and is incomplete. Here the sample spans tens of thousands of clones, about 80% being singletons. The sample in question was CD4+ or CD8+ T cells sorted from blood, obtained in a trial of the OX40 agonist ivuxolimab. These receptors were taken from an adult with an advanced solid tumor such as melanoma, head and neck, liver or kidney cancer.

The chain recombines TRBV7-9 with TRBJ1-1; D possibly corresponds to TRBD1 (5 bases). Trimming took off 6 bases at V and 4 bases at J, with 15 bases between the two ends. Per the germline V gene, CDR1 is SEHNR and CDR2 is FQNEAQ (reference sequence). The CDR3 is made up of 14 amino acids. CDR3 nucleotides: TGTGCCAGCAGTACAGAGGGGTACGCCACTGAAGCTTTCTTT. Its protein is CASSTEGYATEAFF.

This clone is medium-sized within its sample. The chain uses TRBV9 and TRBJ1-1, with 7 bases aligning to TRBD1. From germline, CDR1 is SGDLS and CDR2 YYNGEE. CDR3 size: 12 residues. The V segment lost 0 bases and the J segment 10 bases; nucleotides outside the gene matches: 3. CDR3 in DNA: TGTGCCAGCAGCGTAGGGACAGGTAGAGCTTTCTTT. It yields the protein CASSVGTGRAFF.

J is TRBJ2-7 and V is TRBV5-4; no clear D gene. The V end lost 0 bases, the J end lost 6 bases, and 7 bases lay between the germline ends. Germline loops: CDR1 SGHNT, CDR2 YYREEE (reference sequence). CDR3 length: 12 residues. CDR3 sequence (DNA): TGTGCCAGCAGCTTGGTTCCGTTCGAGCAGTACTTC. Protein: CASSLVPFEQYF.

The chain links TRBV14 to TRBJ2-7; no firm D call. Germline V gene lookup returns CDR1 SGHDN and CDR2 FVKESK. There are 17 residues in the CDR3. V lost 0 bases and J lost 8, with 23 bases in between. CDR3 coding DNA: TGTGCCAGCAGCCAAGATGGGATTCGGATAGGGCTATTCAAGCAGTACTTC. Protein sequence: CASSQDGIRIGLFKQYF.